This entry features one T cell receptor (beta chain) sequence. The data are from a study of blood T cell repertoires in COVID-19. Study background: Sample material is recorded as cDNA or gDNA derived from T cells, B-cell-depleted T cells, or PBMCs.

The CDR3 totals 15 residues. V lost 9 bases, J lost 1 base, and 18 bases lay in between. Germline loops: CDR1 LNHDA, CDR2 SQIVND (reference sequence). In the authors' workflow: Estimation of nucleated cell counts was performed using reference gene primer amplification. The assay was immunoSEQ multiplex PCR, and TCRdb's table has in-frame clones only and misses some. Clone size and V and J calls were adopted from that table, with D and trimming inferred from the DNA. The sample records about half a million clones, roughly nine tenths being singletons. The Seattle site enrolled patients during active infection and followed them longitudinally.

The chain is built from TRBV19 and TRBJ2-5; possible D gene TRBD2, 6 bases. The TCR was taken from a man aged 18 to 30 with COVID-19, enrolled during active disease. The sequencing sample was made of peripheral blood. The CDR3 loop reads CASRRLDSGQETQYF. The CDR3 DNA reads TGTGCCAGCCGACGACTAGATTCGGGCCAAGAGACCCAGTACTTC.